The 32 T cell receptor beta chains below all came from one sample that was sequenced in a study of human T cells and chemical hapten exposure. As to time point: pre-sensitization, week 0. The treatment denotes: therapeutic diphenylcyclopropenone sensitization with weekly scalp DPC. TCRdb reprocessed the RACE reads via MiXCR and lists one record per CDR3 protein. The sample contains 250,000 or so distinct CDR3 sequences, roughly 7.4% of which appear only once. The sequencing used whole blood, collected in connection with sensitization to the hapten diphenylcyclopropenone (DPC). Receptors originate from a man younger than 30 with alopecia areata. Some clones in this sample may be carry-over from other donors' samples.

This clonotype has a handful of counts. The J gene is TRBJ1-2, the V gene TRBV5-1, with D possibly TRBD1 on 5 matching bases. The CDR3 has 14 residues. Trimming left V 0 bases short and J 4 bases short, with 10 bases between. Germline V CDR1 and CDR2: SGHRS, YFSETQ. The CDR3 loop reads CASSLGQFSYGYTF. CDR3 in DNA: TGCGCCAGCAGCTTGGGACAGTTCTCCTATGGCTACACCTTC.

This clonotype was seen ten or more times. V is TRBV28 and J is TRBJ2-3, with TRBD2 matching 7 bases. Germline trimming cut 4 bases from V and 0 bases from J; bases unmatched to any gene: 1. Germline V gives CDR1 MDHEN, CDR2 SYDVKM. This CDR3 comprises 14 residues. The CDR3 region has the DNA TGTGCCAGCAGTTGGGAGGGTAGCACAGATACGCAGTATTTT. Amino acids: CASSWEGSTDTQYF.

The chain links TRBV7-9 to TRBJ2-1; 9 bases line up with TRBD2. Germline V lookup: CDR1 SEHNR, CDR2 FQNEAQ (reference sequence). There are 14 residues in the CDR3. Trimming removed 8 bases from V and 1 base from J; junction bases left unmatched: 3. CDR3 loop: CASEAGGSYNEQFF. CDR3 nucleotide sequence: TGTGCCAGCGAAGCGGGGGGATCCTACAATGAGCAGTTCTTC.

This clonotype was found many times. The CDR3 region is CASSFTANTGELFF. The CDR3 nucleotides read TGTGCCAGCAGCTTTACAGCGAACACCGGGGAGCTGTTTTTT. The chain employs TRBV11-2 and TRBJ2-2; D unresolved. V dropped 3 bases and J dropped 0 bases, with 5 bases sitting between them. The germline gives CDR1 SGHAT, CDR2 FQNNGV. The CDR3 is made up of 14 amino acids.

This clonotype was seen more than once but under ten times. The CDR3 DNA follows: TGTGCCATCAGTCCATCGGCAGAAACCTATAATTCACCCCTCCACTTT. Amino acid sequence: CAISPSAETYNSPLHF. The genes are TRBV10-3 and TRBJ1-6, with D unresolved. The CDR3 contains 16 residues. CDR1 ENHRY and CDR2 SYGVKD come from the germline V gene. V was clipped by 5 bases and J by 2 bases, with 13 bases between them.

This chain uses TRBV28 with TRBJ1-6; tentative D call: TRBD1 (6 bases). The CDR3 runs 13 residues. Germline V lookup: CDR1 MDHEN, CDR2 SYDVKM. V lost 11 bases and J 5 bases, leaving 13 bases between the germline ends. CDR3: CACERDNNSPLHF. CDR3 in DNA: TGTGCCTGTGAGAGGGACAATAATTCACCCCTCCACTTT.

This clonotype has at least ten counts. J is TRBJ1-1 and V is TRBV7-9; D gene uncertain. V was cut by 1 base and J by 12 bases, with 12 bases left in between. The CDR3 is made up of 12 amino acids. CDR1 is SEHNR and CDR2 is FQNEAQ in the germline V gene (reference sequence). The CDR3 here is CASSLVEGLPFF. The CDR3 DNA reads as TGTGCCAGCAGCTTAGTAGAGGGATTGCCTTTCTTT.

This chain links TRBV20-1 with TRBJ2-3, with D unresolved. The germline V gene has CDR1 DFQATT and CDR2 SNEGSKA (reference sequence). This CDR3 has 15 residues. V was pared by 1 base and J by 4 bases, with 15 bases between. The CDR3 DNA sequence: TGCAGTGCTAGAGGGAATTCCCCGGGCCCAGATACGCAGTATTTT. It encodes CSARGNSPGPDTQYF.

This clonotype was recorded many times. The genes are TRBV6-1 and TRBJ2-2; 7 positions match TRBD1. The CDR3 runs to 14 residues. Germline CDR1 MNHNS, CDR2 SASEGT. J lost 1 base, V lost 7 bases, and 3 bases had no gene match. DNA of the CDR3: TGTGCCAGCACCGGGACAGAGAACACCGGGGAGCTGTTTTTT. This codes for CASTGTENTGELFF.

Only a few counts were recorded for this clonotype. The rearrangement links TRBV11-3 to TRBJ2-2; TRBD2 aligns across 8 bases. The germline CDR1 and CDR2 sequences are SGHNT and YENEEA. The CDR3 spans 15 residues. After removal of 2 bases from V and 4 bases from J, the junction contained 3 bases not matched to a gene. Here the CDR3 DNA reads TGTGCCAGCAGCTTATCCGGGGGGGTCACCGGGGAGCTGTTTTTT. Translated, it gives CASSLSGGVTGELFF.

This clonotype was found many times. V and J are TRBV27 and TRBJ2-5; the match to TRBD2 covers 9 bases. V lost 6 bases, J lost 3 bases, and 5 bases stayed unmatched. CDR1 and CDR2 (germline): MNHEY, SMNVEV (reference sequence). The CDR3 sequence is 14 residues long. The CDR3, as DNA: TGTGCCAGCAGGAATAGCGGGGGCGAAGAGACCCAGTACTTC. It specifies CASRNSGGEETQYF.

Regarding this clonotype: A much larger clone sits a single nucleotide away, making a read error possible. This chain's CDR3 is CSVEQNTEAFF. CDR3 bases: TGCAGCGTTGAACAGAACACTGAAGCTTTCTTT. The chain combines TRBV29-1 with TRBJ1-1; no clear D. The CDR3 length is 11 residues. Germline values: CDR1 SQVTM, CDR2 ANQGSEA. V lost 2 bases and J lost 1, with 2 bases in between.

This clonotype was detected ten times or more. The chain joins TRBV20-1 to TRBJ2-1; the D gene could be TRBD1 or TRBD2 (6 bases each). V was cut by 5 bases and J by 2 bases, with 13 bases left in between. The CDR3 sequence is 14 residues long. CDR1 is DFQATT, CDR2 SNEGSKA, per germline (reference sequence). In DNA form, the CDR3 reads TGCAGTGCTCGCGGGACAACAACCTACAATGAGCAGTTCTTC. This codes for CSARGTTTYNEQFF.

The chain is built from TRBV10-3 and TRBJ1-6, with TRBD1 identical over 8 bases. The CDR3 runs 14 residues. Trimming cost V 6 bases and J 5 bases; bases outside gene matches: 3. The V gene's germline CDR1 is ENHRY and CDR2 SYGVKD. The chain's CDR3 is CAISEDRDNSPLHF. The CDR3 nucleotides are TGTGCCATCAGCGAGGACAGGGATAATTCACCCCTCCACTTT.

This clonotype was picked up a small number of times. This chain connects TRBV4-1 to TRBJ2-3, with 9 bases fitting TRBD1. The V gene end was trimmed by 3 bases and the J gene end by 0 bases; junction bases not matched to a gene: 4. CDR3 length: 16 residues. Germline V lookup: CDR1 MGHRA, CDR2 YSYEKL. CDR3 bases: TGCGCCAGCAGCCACCGGGACAGGGCTAGCACAGATACGCAGTATTTT. Translation gives CASSHRDRASTDTQYF.

The genes are TRBV6-1 and TRBJ2-7, with D perhaps being TRBD1 or TRBD2 (6 bases each). This CDR3 spans 14 amino acids. Germline lookup yields CDR1 MNHNS and CDR2 SASEGT. Trimming pared 0 bases from V and 4 bases from J, leaving 10 bases between. In DNA, the CDR3 is TGTGCCAGCAGTGAAGCTTGGGGGGCGTACGAGCAGTACTTC. Translating gives CASSEAWGAYEQYF.

The CDR3 DNA follows: TGTGCCAGCAGTTTGCGGGGGCGTACCTACGAGCAGTACTTC. Translation: CASSLRGRTYEQYF. The rearrangement joins TRBV28 to TRBJ2-7, with D perhaps matching TRBD2 (7 bases). The V and J ends lost 3 bases and 2 bases respectively, with 11 bases between them. The CDR3 is 14 residues long. CDR1 is MDHEN and CDR2 is SYDVKM in the germline V gene.

This clonotype has just a few counts. The chain uses TRBV7-2 and TRBJ2-5, with D maybe TRBD1 (6 bases). Germline CDR1 is SGHTA and CDR2 is FQGNSA. There are 15 residues in the CDR3. V dropped 5 bases and J dropped 2 bases, with 15 bases sitting between them. In DNA form, the CDR3 reads TGTGCCAGCAGCCGACAAAAGACAGGACAAGAGACCCAGTACTTC. This encodes CASSRQKTGQETQYF.

Ten or more counts support this clonotype. The chain is built from TRBV20-1 and TRBJ2-1; D is possibly TRBD1 or TRBD2 (6 bases each). The length of the CDR3 is 15 residues. The germline V gene encodes CDR1 DFQATT and CDR2 SNEGSKA (reference sequence). Trimming removed 6 bases at V and 7 bases at J, with 22 bases between. The CDR3 sequence is CSARRGDILGNEQFF. The DNA for the CDR3 is TGCAGTGCACGGAGGGGGGACATCCTGGGAAATGAGCAGTTCTTC.

The chain employs TRBV4-3 and TRBJ2-1; 9 bases line up with TRBD2. This CDR3 is 19 amino acids long. The germline gives CDR1 LGHNA, CDR2 YSLEER. The V segment lost 0 bases and the J segment 0 bases; nucleotides outside the gene matches: 9. For the CDR3, the DNA is TGCGCCAGCAGCCAAGATCGTCCTAGCGGGGTGAGCTCCTACAATGAGCAGTTCTTC. It encodes CASSQDRPSGVSSYNEQFF.

This clonotype was detected many times. CDR3 in DNA: TGCAGCGTTGCCAGGGGGCAGGACACCGGGGAGCTGTTTTTT. Protein sequence: CSVARGQDTGELFF. The chain employs TRBV29-1 and TRBJ2-2; 8 nucleotides line up with TRBD1. CDR1 and CDR2 from the germline V gene are SQVTM and ANQGSEA. The junction had 4 bases not matched to a gene; V was cut back by 4 bases and J by 3 bases. The CDR3 covers 14 residues.

This clonotype was seen only a few times. The chain joins TRBV18 to TRBJ2-3; no reliable D call. The CDR3 is 14 residues long. V was clipped by 4 bases and J by 4 bases, with 12 bases between them. CDR1 is KGHSH and CDR2 is LQKENI in the germline V gene. CDR3 nucleotides: TGTGCCAGCTCACAAGATAATTTTGCAGATACGCAGTATTTT. Its protein is CASSQDNFADTQYF.

This clonotype was recorded a few times. The chain combines TRBV6-2 or TRBV6-3 with TRBJ1-1, with D unresolved. The V and J ends lost 5 bases and 6 bases respectively, with 13 bases between them. The CDR3 is 13 residues long. Germline assignment: CDR1 MNHEY and CDR2 SVGEGT. The CDR3 nucleotides read TGTGCCAGCAGTCGCTTTAGTGGGTCTGAAGCTTTCTTT. Translated, it gives CASSRFSGSEAFF.

Only a few counts were recorded for this clonotype. The chain is built from TRBV20-1 and TRBJ2-7; perhaps D is TRBD1 or TRBD2 (5 bases each). The germline CDR1 and CDR2 sequences are DFQATT and SNEGSKA (reference sequence). With 4 bases removed from V and 4 bases from J, the gap between germline ends came to 20 bases. This CDR3 has 15 residues. The CDR3 DNA is TGCAGTGCTACAACCCTGAGGGACGGGCCGTACGAGCAGTACGTC. Translation gives CSATTLRDGPYEQYV.

This chain joins TRBV29-1 and TRBJ2-3, with D unresolved. V lost 4 bases, J lost 2 bases, and 13 bases lay in between. Looked up from germline, CDR1 is SQVTM and CDR2 is ANQGSEA. This CDR3 is built from 14 residues. CDR3 sequence: CSVGDLYSTDTQYF. In nucleotides, the CDR3 is TGCAGCGTTGGAGATTTGTACTCCACAGATACGCAGTATTTT.

In its sample, this clonotype was seen a few times. The J gene is TRBJ1-1, the V gene TRBV5-1, with D possibly being TRBD1 (6 bases). Between the trimmed V and J ends, which lost 5 bases and 4 bases, there was a span of 18 bases. The CDR3 is 15 residues long. The germline V gene encodes CDR1 SGHRS and CDR2 YFSETQ. Written as DNA, the CDR3 is TGCGCCAGCAGAATTCGCCCAGGGGAGGGCACTGAAGCTTTCTTT. Encoded protein: CASRIRPGEGTEAFF.

This clonotype was recorded many times. V usage is TRBV12-3 or TRBV12-4 and J usage is TRBJ2-1, with 10 positions matching TRBD2. This CDR3 contains 15 residues. V shed 5 bases and J 11 bases; nucleotides not matched to a gene: 12. The CDR3 here is CASSTLSGGGNKQFF. The CDR3 DNA reads as TGTGCCAGCAGTACCCTGAGCGGGGGGGGCAACAAGCAGTTCTTC.

The V gene is TRBV5-1, the J gene TRBJ2-3; a weak D match, TRBD1 (6 bases). V lost 3 bases to trimming and J lost 0 bases, with 11 bases between them. CDR3 length: 15 amino acids. Germline CDR1 and CDR2: SGHRS and YFSETQ. Written as DNA, the CDR3 is TGCGCCAGCAGCTGGACAGTTTCTAGCACAGATACGCAGTATTTT. Amino acid sequence: CASSWTVSSTDTQYF.

In its sample, this clonotype was seen a few times. The CDR3 region has the DNA TGTGCCAGCAAACTCTCCAGGGACGGACCCCTCCACTTT. It encodes CASKLSRDGPLHF. The chain uses TRBV14 and TRBJ1-6, with a tentative D call TRBD1 (5 bases). The germline V gene encodes CDR1 SGHDN and CDR2 FVKESK. CDR3 size: 13 residues. Trimming removed 7 bases at V and 12 bases at J, with 16 bases between. Variable domain in full (rest from reference TRBV14 and TRBJ1-6): EAGVTQFPSHSVIEKGQTVTLRCDPISGHDNLYWYRRVMGKEIKFLLHFVKESKQDESGMPNNRFLAERTGGTYSTLKVQPAELEDSGVYFCASKLSRDGPLHFGNGTRLTVT.

This clonotype was seen ten or more times. The rearrangement links TRBV3-1 to TRBJ1-2; no reliable D call. This CDR3 has 12 residues. Germline CDR1 LGHDT, CDR2 YNNKEL (reference sequence). Trimming removed 4 bases at V and 3 bases at J, with 6 bases between. CDR3 sequence: CASSREYYGYTF. The CDR3 DNA is TGTGCCAGCAGCCGGGAGTACTATGGCTACACCTTC. Full variable domain (rest looked up from reference TRBV3-1 and TRBJ1-2): DTAVSQTPKYLVTQMGNDKSIKCEQNLGHDTMYWYKQDSKKFLKIMFSYNNKELIINETVPNRFSPKSPDKAHLNLHINSLELGDSAVYFCASSREYYGYTFGSGTRLTVV.

This clonotype was found a few times. This chain's CDR3 is CASSLRDKQETQYF. The DNA for the CDR3 is TGTGCCAGCAGCCTCCGGGACAAGCAAGAGACCCAGTACTTC. This rearrangement joins TRBV7-9 to TRBJ2-5; perhaps TRBD1 as D (6 bases). Germline loops: CDR1 SEHNR, CDR2 FQNEAQ (reference sequence). There are 14 residues in the CDR3. Between the trimmed V and J ends, which lost 5 bases and 2 bases, there was a span of 12 bases.

The rearrangement joins TRBV20-1 to TRBJ1-5; TRBD1 is a possible D gene (6 bases). Between the trimmed V and J ends, which lost 3 bases and 3 bases, there was a span of 12 bases. The CDR3 has 14 amino acids. Germline V CDR1 and CDR2: DFQATT, SNEGSKA (reference sequence). This CDR3 reads CSASTGGNNQPQHF. DNA for the CDR3: TGCAGTGCTAGTACGGGGGGCAACAATCAGCCCCAGCATTTT.